This TCR beta chain appears in the sequencing data of a study of blood T cell repertoires in COVID-19. Assignment of participants to cohorts was predicated upon participant-reported clinical history. Original data processing: Estimation of nucleated cell counts was performed using reference gene primer amplification. Repertoires were generated with immunoSEQ multiplex PCR, while TCRdb's copy carries only in-frame clones and drops some. V and J calls and clone size are copied from that table; D and trimming were computed from the DNA. This table holds approximately 290,000 clones, nearly 90% found once. Germline assignment: CDR1 KGHDR and CDR2 SFDVKD. CDR3 length: 15 residues. The V segment lost 5 bases and the J segment 0 bases; nucleotides outside the gene matches: 2.

This TCR was sampled from a woman younger than 30 with acute COVID-19. Sequencing input: PBMCs or T cells enriched from blood (not recorded which). V gene TRBV24-1 combines with J gene TRBJ1-5; 8 nucleotides match TRBD1. In DNA, the CDR3 is TGTGCCACCAGTGGGGGACAGGTTAGCAATCAGCCCCAGCATTTT. Translating gives CATSGGQVSNQPQHF.